This TCR beta chain came from a study of blood T cell repertoires in COVID-19 (dated by TCRdb to about 2020). Background for the entire study: Samples covering the acute and convalescent phases of COVID-19 were provided by collaborators in the United States, Italy and Spain. A freely available public database, intended as a resource for researchers studying the immune response to SARS-CoV-2, is where the repertoires were released. The sample metadata nearly always contained a de-identified subject ID, COVID-19 status, age in years and sex. The material from the prospective study consisted of cDNA or gDNA derived from T cells, B-cell-depleted T cells, or PBMCs. Where available, HLA class I and class II types were taken from metadata supplied by the sample provider and were not determined by assay-based typing. Deeply sampled blood TCRbeta repertoires from subjects exposed to, actively infected with, or recovered from COVID-19 were included in the dataset. Samples came from the ongoing ImmuneRACE study (first 160 participants) plus 1,254 subjects from 6 global collaborators. On the study overall, not on this receptor specifically: Clinical and demographic metadata were provided uncurated, with the amount varying by source and participant.

In Seattle, one collaborating source enrolled patients while the infection was active and tracked those patients longitudinally over the course of disease. The collaborating institutions used their own protocols to collect whole blood in K2EDTA tubes. For TCRbeta analysis, collaborators shipped samples in one of three forms: frozen whole blood, isolated PBMCs, or DNA extracted from either of those sample types. TCRbeta CDR3 regions were amplified from genomic DNA by means of the immunoSEQ Assay, a bias-controlled multiplex PCR. In the source study's methods: Nucleated cell counts per sample were estimated from amplification of reference gene primers within the assay. To quantify the absolute abundance of each unique TCRbeta CDR3 rearrangement, sequence reads were collapsed and filtered. Productive Simpson clonality was computed per sample as the square root of Simpson's diversity index over productive rearrangements. What TCRdb holds here is the immuneACCESS table cut down to in-frame rearrangements. Part of the clones is not present; checked against another copy, under half of the missing clones reflect an unresolved V gene, and the others are unexplained. V and J calls and clone size are as listed in that table; D and trimming were resolved from the DNA. This sample lists about 160,000 clones; 92% were detected once. The ten largest make up 4.8% of the sample.

The germline V gene encodes CDR1 SGDLS and CDR2 YYNGEE. V trim: 4 bases; J trim: 3 bases; unmatched bases: 7. The CDR3 measures 15 amino acids from cysteine to phenylalanine. Only CDR3 DNA is held: 45 bases, read in frame from base 1. Of note for this clone: Its antigen remains unidentified. No much larger clone exists at a distance of one base, and base qualities are not known.

The chain uses TRBV9 and TRBJ1-1; a stretch of 9 junction bases matches TRBD1. The source material was peripheral blood. This receptor was obtained from a man aged 25-45 years with COVID-19, enrolled during active disease. The CDR3 protein sequence reads: CASSSETGGYTEAFF. The DNA sequence is as follows: TGTGCCAGCAGCTCAGAGACAGGGGGGTACACTGAAGCTTTCTTT.